This is a list of T cell receptor beta chains from one sample in a study of chemoradiotherapy in HPV16-positive cancers. The method was immunoSEQ multiplex PCR; TCRdb's version includes in-frame clones alone and lacks a portion of them. The table includes tens of thousands of clones, roughly 92% detected once. Sequenced material: blood, taken from a patient who underwent chemoradiotherapy. These receptors were taken from a human donor with HPV-associated anogenital cancer. CDR3s include the opening cysteine and the closing phenylalanine or tryptophan. Each record gives: clone size, V gene, D gene, J gene, CDR3 DNA, CDR3 protein. The D gene is left open where the match is weak. Some rows mark clone size as missing; the rest say once, few, many or name a class of expanded clone.

NA	TRBV6-5	NA	TRBJ1-2	TGTGCCAGCAGTTACGGTGGGGGCTTTTTACCTTATGGCTACACCTTC	CASSYGGGFLPYGYTF
NA	TRBV19	TRBD2	TRBJ2-3	TGTGCCAGTACCTCGGGACTACGTGGCTCAGATACGCAGTATTTT	CASTSGLRGSDTQYF
NA	TRBV11-2	NA	TRBJ2-3	TGTGCCAGCAGCTTAGTGGCAGGCACAGATACGCAGTATTTT	CASSLVAGTDTQYF
NA	TRBV4-2	TRBD1	TRBJ1-4	TGTGCCAGCAGCCAAGTCGTGGGACAGGGATCCGAAAAACTGTTTTTT	CASSQVVGQGSEKLFF
NA	TRBV11-2	TRBD1	TRBJ2-1	TGTGCCAGCAGCTTTTGGACAGGGAGAGCCGATGAGCAGTTCTTC	CASSFWTGRADEQFF
NA	TRBV7-3	TRBD2	TRBJ2-2	TGTGCCAGCAGTATGGGACTAGTAAGGTCCGGGGAGCTGTTTTTT	CASSMGLVRSGELFF
NA	TRBV7-3	NA	TRBJ2-7	TGTGCCAGCAGCTTATCCGGCGGGGTAAGGCACGAGCAGTACTTC	CASSLSGGVRHEQYF
NA	TRBV6-1	TRBD1	TRBJ1-5	TGTGCCAGCAGTTCAGGAGCAGGGGGTTATCAGCCCCAGCATTTT	CASSSGAGGYQPQHF
NA	TRBV7-2	NA	TRBJ1-5	TGTGCCAGCAGCTTAACGTATAGCAATCAGCCCCAGCATTTT	CASSLTYSNQPQHF
once	TRBV7-3	NA	TRBJ2-4	TGTGCCAGCAGCCCGGCGGCGGGGATTTTTGTCATTCAGTACTTC	CASSPAAGIFVIQYF
NA	TRBV28	NA	TRBJ1-5	TGTGCCAGCAGTTGGGGGGAGAGCAATCAGCCCCAGCATTTT	CASSWGESNQPQHF
NA	TRBV2	NA	TRBJ2-5	TGTGCCAGCAGTTCCTACCGGGGGAAAGGGGGCTTGACCCAGTACTTC	CASSSYRGKGGLTQYF
NA	TRBV7-6	NA	TRBJ1-6	TGTGCCAGCAGCTTGAGGGGAGAAAATTCACCCCTCCACTTT	CASSLRGENSPLHF
NA	TRBV7-9	NA	TRBJ2-7	TGTGCCAGCAGCTTAGGGGGGGCCAGGTACGAGCAGTACTTC	CASSLGGARYEQYF